This T cell receptor (beta chain) was retrieved from a study of T cells in Graves' hyperthyroidism and ophthalmopathy. Overall study findings and caveats: Blood samples included most of the expanded thyroid clonotypes exceeding 0.001.

Based on clinical symptoms, serum thyroxine and TRAb, thyroid ultrasound and orbital computed tomography, diagnoses were reached. With regard to this clonotype: No antigen is known for it.

TCR beta CDR3 regions were amplified from RNA transcripts. The TCR CDR3 first-round RT-PCR relied on the HTBI primer set. TCRdb used MiXCR to reprocess the multiplex PCR reads, holding one entry per CDR3 protein. The table records roughly 740,000 distinct CDR3 sequences, roughly 17% of them present only once. CDR3 length: 12 residues. Trimming removed 7 bases from V and 6 bases from J, with 12 bases in between. V usage is TRBV12-3 or TRBV12-4 and J usage is TRBJ1-2; a possible D gene is TRBD1 (5 bases). The material sequenced was blood. The clonotype originates from a man aged 18 to 30 with Graves' hyperthyroidism. CDR3 coding DNA: TGTGCCAGCACCGACCAAGGGGATGGCTACACCTTC. Protein sequence: CASTDQGDGYTF.